This TCR beta chain comes out of a study of vaccination and CD4 T cells after COVID-19. The germline V gene has CDR1 MDHEN and CDR2 SYDVKM. J was trimmed by 7 bases and V by 2 bases; bases with no gene match: 5. CDR3 length: 14 amino acids. Only a few counts were recorded for this clonotype. Antigen unknown. The treatment denotes: roughly 10-day PBMC culture with coronavirus spike peptide pools or control peptides (ViraFEST assay). Sequencing of the DNA from cultured CD4+ T cells was carried out with the Oncomine TCR Beta short-read assay. Each CDR3 protein is one row after TCRdb ran MiXCR on the PCR reads. The sample yields around 20,000 distinct CDR3 sequences, 51% seen once.

J is TRBJ2-7 and V is TRBV28; 10 positions agree with TRBD2. This specimen was CD4+ T cells from blood, cultured in vitro, taken before SARS-CoV-2 vaccination. The receptor was isolated from a human donor who had recovered from COVID-19. The DNA of the CDR3 is TGTGCCAGCAGTTTACGTCTAGCGGGAGAGGAGCAGTACTTC. This codes for CASSLRLAGEEQYF.